The rows below give T cell receptor beta chains drawn from one sample of a study of sequential checkpoint blockade in melanoma. Profiled with immunoSEQ multiplex PCR; TCRdb holds only in-frame clones, not every one. Of some 7,200 clones in the sample, 20% to 25% were seen once. The specimen was tumor tissue (inferred from file names), collected from a patient given nivolumab and ipilimumab in sequence. Source of these receptors: a human donor with melanoma. Each CDR3 is given with its conserved first and last residue. Each record gives: clone size, J gene, V gene, D gene, CDR3 DNA, CDR3 protein. The D gene is left open where the match is weak. Not all rows give a size; the values are once, few, many and, for expanded clones, a class.

few	TRBJ1-2	TRBV23-1	NA	TGCGCCAGCAGTCAATCTGAGGGTGGGGTCTATGGCTACACCTTC	CASSQSEGGVYGYTF
few	TRBJ2-5	TRBV6-8	NA	TGTGCCAGCAGTTACTCGCTTCTTGAGACCCAGTACTTC	CASSYSLLETQYF
few	TRBJ2-3	TRBV25-1	TRBD2	TGTGCCAGCAGTGCTGGGCTAGCGGGGGGGTGGTCGCAGTATTTT	CASSAGLAGGWSQYF
NA	TRBJ1-5	TRBV11-3	TRBD1	TGTGCCAGCAGCCGGGACAGGGTGGGCAATCAGCCCCAGCATTTT	CASSRDRVGNQPQHF
NA	TRBJ1-1	TRBV15	NA	TGTGCCACCAGCAGGGCACAGAACACTGAAGCTTTCTTT	CATSRAQNTEAFF
many	TRBJ2-7	TRBV6-8	TRBD1	TGTGCCAGCAGTTCCCGAACAGGGGGATACGAGCAGTACTTC	CASSSRTGGYEQYF
NA	TRBJ2-3	TRBV5-1	TRBD1	TGCGCCAGCAGCTTACAGGGGGTAGTAGCAGATACGCAGTATTTT	CASSLQGVVADTQYF
many	TRBJ1-2	TRBV11-3	NA	TGTGCCAGCAGCTTTAGTGGCATCACTAACTATGGCTACACCTTC	CASSFSGITNYGYTF
few	TRBJ1-1	TRBV15	NA	TGTGCCACCAGCAGAGATGGGGGCGCGAACACTGAAGCTTTCTTT	CATSRDGGANTEAFF
NA	TRBJ2-7	TRBV28	TRBD2	TGTGCCCGCAACCTCCAGGGACTAGATAACGAGCAGTACTTC	CARNLQGLDNEQYF
many	TRBJ2-1	TRBV11-3	TRBD2	TGTGCCAGCAGCTCGGGGGGACTAGCGGGATACAATGAGCAGTTCTTC	CASSSGGLAGYNEQFF
few	TRBJ1-6	TRBV23-1	TRBD1	TGCGCCAGCAGTCCAAAGGAGAATTTGCAGGGGGGCTCCTATAATTCACCCCTCCACTTT	CASSPKENLQGGSYNSPLHF
few	TRBJ2-2	TRBV11-3	NA	TGTGCCAGCAGCTTAGATCTGGTTAGCGGGGAGCTGTTTTTT	CASSLDLVSGELFF
many	TRBJ1-1	TRBV11-3	NA	TGTGCCAGCAGCTCCCTCCAGGGAGGCACTGAAGCTTTCTTT	CASSSLQGGTEAFF
NA	TRBJ2-7	TRBV18	NA	TGTGCCAGCTCACCGAGGGGGGACGAGCAGTACTTC	CASSPRGDEQYF
NA	TRBJ1-2	TRBV6-8	NA	TGTGCCAGCAGTTTCCGGGAGAACGGCTACACCTTC	CASSFRENGYTF
few	TRBJ1-4	TRBV5-1	TRBD1	TGCGCCAGCAGCTTGGCTGGGACAGGCAATGAAAAACTGTTTTTT	CASSLAGTGNEKLFF
few	TRBJ1-4	TRBV11-3	TRBD1	TGTGCCAGCAGCCCAACAGGGGGGCCTAATGAAAAACTGTTTTTT	CASSPTGGPNEKLFF
NA	TRBJ2-3	TRBV5-1	NA	TGCGCCAGCAGCCCCGAGGGGGGAGGAGATACGCAGTATTTT	CASSPEGGGDTQYF
few	TRBJ2-7	TRBV6-8	TRBD2	TGTGCCAGCAGCGACAGGGGGACTAGCGGGGACTACGAGCAGTACTTC	CASSDRGTSGDYEQYF
few	TRBJ2-1	TRBV28	TRBD1	TGTGCCAGCAGTTCGGGAGGGACAGGGGGCATTGAGCAGTTCTTC	CASSSGGTGGIEQFF
many	TRBJ2-3	TRBV6-7	NA	TGTGCCAGCAGTTACGCAGATACGCAGTATTTT	CASSYADTQYF
NA	TRBJ2-5	TRBV29-1	NA	TGCAGCGCTGATGAGCCGGAGAGCATACAAGAGACCCAGTACTTC	CSADEPESIQETQYF
few	TRBJ2-7	TRBV19	NA	TGTGCCAGTAGTATCCGGGACGACTCTTCCTACGAGCAGTACTTC	CASSIRDDSSYEQYF
few	TRBJ1-5	TRBV18	NA	TGTGCCACCGGTTATAGCAATCAGCCCCAGCATTTT	CATGYSNQPQHF
few	TRBJ2-7	TRBV6-8	TRBD1	TGTGCCAGCAGTTCTCCGGGACAGGGGGCGCGTGAGCAGTACTTC	CASSSPGQGAREQYF
NA	TRBJ2-2	TRBV7-6	TRBD2	TGTGCCAGCAGCATCAGGACTAGCGGGGACTCGGGCACCGGGGAGCTGTTTTTT	CASSIRTSGDSGTGELFF
NA	TRBJ2-1	TRBV6-8	TRBD1	TGTGCCAGCAGGGGGGACAGGGGAAACAATGAGCAGTTCTTC	CASRGDRGNNEQFF
NA	TRBJ2-1	TRBV5-1	TRBD2	TGCGCCAGCAGCCCCTGGACTAGCGGGGGGGCCTACAATGAGCAGTTCTTC	CASSPWTSGGAYNEQFF
few	TRBJ2-2	TRBV6-8	TRBD1	TGTGCCAGCAGTTATTTGGGGGGACAGGGAGTCACCGGGGAGCTGTTTTTT	CASSYLGGQGVTGELFF
few	TRBJ2-5	TRBV11-3	NA	TGTGCTAGCAGCTTAGGCCCCAGCCAAGAGACCCAGTACTTC	CASSLGPSQETQYF
NA	TRBJ2-7	TRBV6-8	NA	TGTGCCAGCAGTTACTCGTTGCAGGTCGAAGAGCAGTACTTC	CASSYSLQVEEQYF
NA	TRBJ1-1	TRBV19	TRBD1	TGTGCCAGTAGCGCCGGGACAGGGGGGTCCACTGAAGCTTTCTTT	CASSAGTGGSTEAFF
NA	TRBJ2-7	TRBV6-8	NA	TGTGCCAGCAGTTCCCTGACAGAGCCCCACGAGCAGTACTTC	CASSSLTEPHEQYF
once	TRBJ2-1	TRBV19	TRBD2	TGTGCCAGTACGGGGGGGAGCTCCTACAATGAGCAGTTCTTC	CASTGGSSYNEQFF
few	TRBJ1-1	TRBV6-8	NA	TGTGCCATCAGTTCCCCTGGGGATCGCGCTTTCTTT	CAISSPGDRAFF
many	TRBJ2-3	TRBV9	TRBD2	TGTGCCAGCAGTGATGGGACTAGCGGATATACGCAGTATTTT	CASSDGTSGYTQYF
NA	TRBJ2-7	TRBV9	TRBD1	TGTGCCAGCAGTGAAGACGGGACAGGGGGCTCCTACGAGCAGTACTTC	CASSEDGTGGSYEQYF
medium-sized	TRBJ1-1	TRBV6-8	TRBD1	TGTGCCAGCAGTTACGAGCAGGGGGGTAATATGAACACTGAAGCTTTCTTT	CASSYEQGGNMNTEAFF
few	TRBJ1-1	TRBV6-8	NA	TGTGCCTCACACCCGGCAGGGCTGGGGACTGAAGCTTTCTTT	CASHPAGLGTEAFF
NA	TRBJ2-7	TRBV30	TRBD1	TGTGCCTGGAGTCCCTTGGGGCAGGGGGCTTTCAACGAGCAGTACTTC	CAWSPLGQGAFNEQYF
NA	TRBJ1-5	TRBV10-3	NA	TGTGCCATCAGTGAGTCTGAGGCCGAACATCAGCCCCAGCATTTT	CAISESEAEHQPQHF
many	TRBJ2-7	TRBV6-8	TRBD2	TGTGCCAGCAGTTACTTTCCTAGCGGGGGAGAGTACGAGCAGTACTTC	CASSYFPSGGEYEQYF
few	TRBJ2-3	TRBV11-3	TRBD2	TGTGCCAGCAAGGCTAGCGGGGGGGATGATACGCAGTATTTT	CASKASGGDDTQYF
medium-sized	TRBJ2-2	TRBV6-8	NA	TGTGCCAGCAGTTACTCGATAAGGACTACAAACACCGGGGAGCTGTTTTTT	CASSYSIRTTNTGELFF
NA	TRBJ2-5	TRBV5-1	TRBD2	TGCGCCAGCAGCCACGGACTAGCGGGGGAGCAAGAGACCCAGTACTTC	CASSHGLAGEQETQYF
NA	TRBJ1-6	TRBV30	NA	TGTGCCTGGAGTGTATCCCGGACATATTTGATCTATAATTCACCCCTCCACTTT	CAWSVSRTYLIYNSPLHF
few	TRBJ2-7	TRBV6-8	NA	TGTGCCAGCAGTTACTCGTCCGCAACCGGGAACAGCTACGAGCAGTACTTC	CASSYSSATGNSYEQYF
NA	TRBJ2-3	TRBV5-1	NA	TGCGCCAGCAGCTTGGGAGCAGGCAACACAGATACGCAGTATTTT	CASSLGAGNTDTQYF
few	TRBJ1-6	TRBV10-3	NA	TGTGCCATCAGTGAGCATCTGTATAATTCACCCCTCCACTTT	CAISEHLYNSPLHF
NA	TRBJ1-6	TRBV11-3	NA	TGTGCCAGCAGCGGATCGGGACGCAATAATTCACCCCTCCACTTT	CASSGSGRNNSPLHF
NA	TRBJ2-1	TRBV29-1	TRBD1	TGCAGCGCCCGACAGGGGGCGTACAATGAGCAGTTCTTC	CSARQGAYNEQFF
many	TRBJ1-1	TRBV11-3	TRBD1	TGTGCCAGCAGCTTAAGGGAGGACAGGGGTCTCCCTGAAGCTTTCTTT	CASSLREDRGLPEAFF
few	TRBJ1-2	TRBV9	NA	TGTGCCAGCAGCGTAGGCCCCGGGGGCTACACCTTC	CASSVGPGGYTF
many	TRBJ1-2	TRBV23-1	TRBD1	TGCGCCAGCAGCTCCCCCCCGGGACAGGGGTCCTACACCTTC	CASSSPPGQGSYTF